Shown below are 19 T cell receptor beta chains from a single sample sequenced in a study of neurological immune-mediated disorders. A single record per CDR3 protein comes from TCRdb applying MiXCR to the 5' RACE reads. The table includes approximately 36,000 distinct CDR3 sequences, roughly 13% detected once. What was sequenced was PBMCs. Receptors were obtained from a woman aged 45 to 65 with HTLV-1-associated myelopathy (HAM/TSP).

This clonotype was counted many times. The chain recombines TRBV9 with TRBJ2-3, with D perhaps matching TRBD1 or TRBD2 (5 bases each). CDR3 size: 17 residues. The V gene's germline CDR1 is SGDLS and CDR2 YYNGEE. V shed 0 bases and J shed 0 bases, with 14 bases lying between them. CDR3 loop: CASSVGVGGDSTDTQYF. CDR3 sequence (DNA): TGTGCCAGCAGCGTAGGAGTTGGGGGAGATAGCACAGATACGCAGTATTTT.

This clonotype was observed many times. The chain's CDR3 is CASRPPGTSKETQYF. The CDR3 DNA sequence: TGTGCCAGCAGACCACCCGGGACTAGTAAAGAGACCCAGTACTTC. V usage is TRBV7-2 and J usage is TRBJ2-5; 8 positions agree with TRBD2. The CDR3 length is 15 residues. The V segment lost 6 bases and the J segment 3 bases; nucleotides outside the gene matches: 9. Germline values: CDR1 SGHTA, CDR2 FQGNSA.

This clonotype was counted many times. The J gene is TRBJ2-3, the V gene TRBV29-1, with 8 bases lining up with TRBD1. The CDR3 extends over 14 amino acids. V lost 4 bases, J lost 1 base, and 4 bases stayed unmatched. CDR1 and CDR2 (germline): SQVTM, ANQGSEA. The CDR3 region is CSVVDRAGTDTQYF. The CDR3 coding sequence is TGCAGCGTTGTGGACAGGGCTGGCACAGATACGCAGTATTTT.

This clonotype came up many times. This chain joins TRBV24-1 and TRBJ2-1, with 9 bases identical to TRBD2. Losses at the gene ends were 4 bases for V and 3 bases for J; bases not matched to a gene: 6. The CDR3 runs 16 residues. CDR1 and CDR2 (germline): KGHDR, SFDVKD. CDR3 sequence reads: CATSDSRAGGYNEQFF. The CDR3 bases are TGTGCCACCAGTGACTCCAGAGCGGGGGGCTACAATGAGCAGTTCTTC.

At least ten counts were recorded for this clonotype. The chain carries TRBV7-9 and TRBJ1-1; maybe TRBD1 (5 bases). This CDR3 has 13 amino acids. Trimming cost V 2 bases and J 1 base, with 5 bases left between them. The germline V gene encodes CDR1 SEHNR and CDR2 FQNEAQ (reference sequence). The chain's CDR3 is CASSLQGNTEAFF. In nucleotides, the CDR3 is TGTGCCAGCAGCTTACAGGGGAACACTGAAGCTTTCTTT.

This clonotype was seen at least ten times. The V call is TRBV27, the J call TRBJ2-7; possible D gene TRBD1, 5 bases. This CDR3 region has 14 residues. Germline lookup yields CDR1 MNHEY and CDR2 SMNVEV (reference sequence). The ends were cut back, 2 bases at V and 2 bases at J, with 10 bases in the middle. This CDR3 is CASSLRGETYEQYF. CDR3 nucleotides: TGTGCCAGCAGTTTAAGGGGCGAAACCTACGAGCAGTACTTC.

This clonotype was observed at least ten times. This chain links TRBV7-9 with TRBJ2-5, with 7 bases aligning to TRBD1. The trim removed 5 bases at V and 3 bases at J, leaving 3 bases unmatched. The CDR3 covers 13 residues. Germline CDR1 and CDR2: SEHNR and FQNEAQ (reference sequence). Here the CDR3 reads CASSEGGEETQYF. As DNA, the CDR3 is TGTGCCAGCAGCGAAGGGGGCGAAGAGACCCAGTACTTC.

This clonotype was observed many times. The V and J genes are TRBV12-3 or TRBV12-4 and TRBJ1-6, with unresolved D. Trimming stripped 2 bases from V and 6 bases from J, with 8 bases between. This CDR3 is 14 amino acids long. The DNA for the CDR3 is TGTGCCAGCAGTTTATCCAGGACTAATTCACCCCTCCACTTT. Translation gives CASSLSRTNSPLHF.

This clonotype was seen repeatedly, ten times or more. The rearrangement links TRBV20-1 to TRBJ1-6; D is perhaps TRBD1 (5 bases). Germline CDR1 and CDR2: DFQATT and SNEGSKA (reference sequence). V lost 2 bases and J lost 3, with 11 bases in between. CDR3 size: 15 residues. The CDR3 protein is CSARLGRYYNSPLHF. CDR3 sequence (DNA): TGCAGTGCTAGACTGGGGCGTTACTATAATTCACCCCTCCACTTT.

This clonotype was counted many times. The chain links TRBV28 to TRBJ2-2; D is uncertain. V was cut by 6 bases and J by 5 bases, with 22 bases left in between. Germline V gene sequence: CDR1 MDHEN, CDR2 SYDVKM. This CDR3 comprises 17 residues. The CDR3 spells CASSPGPGKAWTGELFF. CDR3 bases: TGTGCCAGCAGCCCAGGACCCGGAAAGGCTTGGACCGGGGAGCTGTTTTTT.

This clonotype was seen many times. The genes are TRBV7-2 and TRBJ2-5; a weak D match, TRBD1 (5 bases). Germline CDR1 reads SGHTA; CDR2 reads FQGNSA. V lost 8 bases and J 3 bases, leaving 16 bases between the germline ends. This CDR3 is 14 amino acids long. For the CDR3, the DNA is TGTGCCAGCTGCCAGGGCAGTTCGAAAGAGACCCAGTACTTC. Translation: CASCQGSSKETQYF.

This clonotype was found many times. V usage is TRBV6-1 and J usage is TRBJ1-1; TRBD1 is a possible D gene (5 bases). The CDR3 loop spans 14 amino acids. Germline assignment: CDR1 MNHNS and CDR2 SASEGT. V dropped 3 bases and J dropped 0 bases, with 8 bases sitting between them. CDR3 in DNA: TGTGCCAGCAGTGATGGGGCTATGAACACTGAAGCTTTCTTT. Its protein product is CASSDGAMNTEAFF.

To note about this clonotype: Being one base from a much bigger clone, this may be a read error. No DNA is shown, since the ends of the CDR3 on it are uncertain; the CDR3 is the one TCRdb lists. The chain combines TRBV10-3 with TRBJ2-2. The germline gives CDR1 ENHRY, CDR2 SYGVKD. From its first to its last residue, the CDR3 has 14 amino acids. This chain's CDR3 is CASGVRNTGELFFF.

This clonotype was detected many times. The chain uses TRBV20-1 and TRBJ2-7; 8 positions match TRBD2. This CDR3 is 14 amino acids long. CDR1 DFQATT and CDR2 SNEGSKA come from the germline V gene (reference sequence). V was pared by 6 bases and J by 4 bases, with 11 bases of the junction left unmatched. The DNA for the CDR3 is TGCAGTGCGACGAGCGGGGGCCCGTTTTACGAGCAGTACGTC. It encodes CSATSGGPFYEQYV.

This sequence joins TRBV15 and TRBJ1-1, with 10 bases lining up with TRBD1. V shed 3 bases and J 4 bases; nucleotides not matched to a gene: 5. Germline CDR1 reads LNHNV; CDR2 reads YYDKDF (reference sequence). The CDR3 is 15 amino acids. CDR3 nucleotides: TGTGCCACCAGCAGGGCGGGACAGGGGCCCACTGAAGCTTTCTTT. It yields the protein CATSRAGQGPTEAFF.

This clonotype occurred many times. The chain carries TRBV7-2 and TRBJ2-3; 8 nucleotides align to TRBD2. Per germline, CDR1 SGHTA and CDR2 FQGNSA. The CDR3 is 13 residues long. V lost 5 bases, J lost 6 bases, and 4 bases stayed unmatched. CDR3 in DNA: TGTGCCAGCAGCGCCCGGGGGGGGGATACGCAGTATTTT. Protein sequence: CASSARGGDTQYF. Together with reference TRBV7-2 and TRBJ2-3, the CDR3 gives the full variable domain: GAGVSQSPSNKVTEKGKDVELRCDPISGHTALYWYRQSLGQGLEFLIYFQGNSAPDKSGLPSDRFSAERTGGSVSTLTIQRTQQEDSAVYLCASSARGGDTQYFGPGTRLTVL.

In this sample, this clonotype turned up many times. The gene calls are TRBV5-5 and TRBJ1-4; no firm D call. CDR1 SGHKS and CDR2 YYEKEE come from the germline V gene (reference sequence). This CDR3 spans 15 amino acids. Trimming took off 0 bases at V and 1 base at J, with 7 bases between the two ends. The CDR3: CASSLVGGTNEKLFF. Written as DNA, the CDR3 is TGTGCCAGCAGCTTGGTGGGAGGAACTAATGAAAAACTGTTTTTT. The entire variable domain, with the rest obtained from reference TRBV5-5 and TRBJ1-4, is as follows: DAGVTQSPTHLIKTRGQQVTLRCSPISGHKSVSWYQQVLGQGPQFIFQYYEKEERGRGNFPDRFSARQFPNYSSELNVNALLLGDSALYLCASSLVGGTNEKLFFGSGTQLSVL.

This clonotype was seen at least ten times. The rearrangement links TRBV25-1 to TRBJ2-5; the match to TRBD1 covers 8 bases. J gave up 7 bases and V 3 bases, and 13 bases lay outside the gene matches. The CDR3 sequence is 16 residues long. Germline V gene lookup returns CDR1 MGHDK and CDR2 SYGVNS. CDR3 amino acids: CASSDPPGGPTGTQYF. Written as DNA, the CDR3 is TGTGCCAGCAGTGACCCACCAGGGGGCCCGACCGGGACCCAGTACTTC. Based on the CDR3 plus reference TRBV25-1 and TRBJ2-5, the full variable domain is EADIYQTPRYLVIGTGKKITLECSQTMGHDKMYWYQQDPGMELHLIHYSYGVNSTEKGDLSSESTVSRIRTEHFPLTLESARPSHTSQYLCASSDPPGGPTGTQYFGPGTRLLVL.

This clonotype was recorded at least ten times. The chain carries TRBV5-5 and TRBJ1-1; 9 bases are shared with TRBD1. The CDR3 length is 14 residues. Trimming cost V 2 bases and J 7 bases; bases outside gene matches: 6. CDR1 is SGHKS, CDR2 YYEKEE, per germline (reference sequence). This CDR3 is CASSFGQGRGEAFF. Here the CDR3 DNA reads TGTGCCAGCAGCTTCGGACAGGGGAGGGGTGAAGCTTTCTTT.